These 18 T cell receptor beta chains were sequenced from one sample in a study of glioma-infiltrating T cells. Amplification of TCR alpha and beta CDR3 regions from RNA used iRepertoire nested multiplex PCR. TCRdb re-analysed the multiplex PCR reads in MiXCR, keeping a single row per CDR3 protein. The sample carries a few hundred thousand distinct CDR3 sequences, roughly two fifths recorded once. The sequenced sample consisted of glioma tissue, nonneoplastic brain tissue, or PBMCs (not recorded which). These receptor sequences come from a human donor with low-grade glioma or glioblastoma, undergoing nonglioma brain surgery, or in good health (not recorded which).

This clonotype was seen only a few times. V is TRBV10-3 and J is TRBJ2-2; D remains ambiguous. The CDR3 covers 13 residues. Germline CDR1 is ENHRY and CDR2 is SYGVKD. V gave up 10 bases and J gave up 2 bases, with 11 bases separating them. This CDR3 is CATNAENTGELFF. The CDR3 nucleotides are TGTGCCACCAACGCCGAAAACACCGGGGAGCTGTTTTTT.

This clonotype has more than one count but fewer than ten. The V and J genes are TRBV27 and TRBJ2-3; no clear D. The CDR3 is 9 residues long. Trimming cost V 7 bases and J 4 bases, with 0 bases left between them. CDR1 MNHEY and CDR2 SMNVEV come from the germline V gene (reference sequence). The CDR3 sequence: CASTDTQYF. CDR3 nucleotides: TGTGCCAGCACAGATACGCAGTATTTT.

As regards this clonotype: A much larger clone lies one base from this, so it may be a read error. The rearrangement links TRBV6-5 to TRBJ2-1; D perhaps matches TRBD2 (6 bases). The CDR3 covers 14 residues. Germline lookup yields CDR1 MNHEY and CDR2 SVGAGI. CDR3 region: CASSLPGAYNEKFF. CDR3 bases: TGTGCCAGCAGTTTACCGGGAGCCTACAATGAGAAGTTCTTC.

This sequence joins TRBV7-2 and TRBJ2-1; 7 bases fit TRBD1. The CDR3 has 15 residues. Germline CDR1 SGHTA, CDR2 FQGNSA. V lost 2 bases and J lost 8; bases outside the gene matches: 9. This chain's CDR3 is CASSLWRDRVDEQFF. The CDR3 region has the DNA TGTGCCAGCAGCTTATGGCGAGACAGGGTTGATGAGCAGTTCTTC. Full variable domain (missing parts from reference TRBV7-2 and TRBJ2-1): GAGVSQSPSNKVTEKGKDVELRCDPISGHTALYWYRQSLGQGLEFLIYFQGNSAPDKSGLPSDRFSAERTGGSVSTLTIQRTQQEDSAVYLCASSLWRDRVDEQFFGPGTRLTVL.

The chain combines TRBV2 with TRBJ2-1, with D possibly being TRBD1 (6 bases). The CDR3 contains 14 residues. The V gene's germline CDR1 is SNHLY and CDR2 FYNNEI. Trimming pared 6 bases from V and 6 bases from J, leaving 15 bases between. DNA for the CDR3: TGTGCCAGCAGCGATCCGACAGGTCCCAATGAGCAGTTCTTC. Amino acids: CASSDPTGPNEQFF.

A note on this clonotype: A much larger clone differs from this one at a single base, so this may be a read error. This sequence joins TRBV28 and TRBJ2-1; no reliable D call. There are 16 residues in the CDR3. The germline CDR1 and CDR2 sequences are MDHEN and SYDVKM. DNA for the CDR3: TGTGCCGGCAGCCCTGCTGGGGATAAGTCCTACAATGAGCAGTTCTTC. Translating gives CAGSPAGDKSYNEQFF.

This clonotype showed up many times. The rearrangement uses TRBV28 and TRBJ2-3, with 8 bases matching TRBD1. Germline V gene sequence: CDR1 MDHEN, CDR2 SYDVKM. Losses at the gene ends were 6 bases for V and 0 bases for J; bases not matched to a gene: 5. This CDR3 is 15 amino acids long. The CDR3 is CASREDRVSTDTQYF. CDR3 nucleotides: TGTGCCAGCAGGGAGGACAGGGTTAGCACAGATACGCAGTATTTT.

This clonotype was seen many times. This sequence joins TRBV20-1 and TRBJ2-7; a weak D match, TRBD2 (6 bases). The CDR3 spans 14 residues. Trimming shortened V by 5 bases and J by 2 bases, and 16 bases separated the two germline ends. Looked up from germline, CDR1 is DFQATT and CDR2 is SNEGSKA (reference sequence). Here the CDR3 reads CSAERDLTAYEQYF. The CDR3 DNA follows: TGCAGTGCTGAGAGGGACTTAACCGCCTACGAGCAGTACTTC.

By proportion, this clonotype is medium-sized. V usage is TRBV27 and J usage is TRBJ1-6; D is perhaps TRBD1 (5 bases). Trimming shortened V by 5 bases and J by 13 bases, and 12 bases separated the two germline ends. The germline V gene encodes CDR1 MNHEY and CDR2 SMNVEV (reference sequence). The CDR3 runs to 12 residues. The CDR3 reads CASSIIGEPLHF. The CDR3 DNA sequence: TGTGCCAGCAGTATCATAGGGGAGCCCCTCCACTTT.

The chain uses TRBV12-3 or TRBV12-4 and TRBJ2-7, with 7 bases that match TRBD1. V dropped 1 base and J dropped 9; count of bases not matched to a gene: 9. The CDR3 totals 14 residues. The CDR3 reads CASSLEGAADTQYF. DNA of the CDR3: TGTGCCAGCAGTTTAGAGGGGGCGGCAGATACGCAGTACTTC.

This clonotype was counted many times. This chain links TRBV20-1 with TRBJ1-1; D ambiguous. V dropped 4 bases and J dropped 1 base, with 7 bases sitting between them. Germline V gives CDR1 DFQATT, CDR2 SNEGSKA (reference sequence). The CDR3 loop spans 12 amino acids. The CDR3 region has the DNA TGCAGTGCTACCCGACAGAACACTGAAGCTTTCTTT. The encoded protein is CSATRQNTEAFF.

The chain has TRBV7-9 and TRBJ2-1, with a tentative D call TRBD2 (5 bases). V shed 5 bases and J shed 0 bases, with 14 bases lying between them. There are 16 residues in the CDR3. Germline loops: CDR1 SEHNR, CDR2 FQNEAQ (reference sequence). The CDR3 sequence is CASSQPKDFSYNEQFF. The CDR3 DNA follows: TGTGCCAGCAGCCAACCTAAGGACTTCTCCTACAATGAGCAGTTCTTC.

The rearrangement uses TRBV4-2 and TRBJ1-2; D gene uncertain. Germline-derived CDR1 and CDR2 are LGHNA and YNFKEQ. The CDR3 totals 13 residues. Trimming took off 4 bases at V and 8 bases at J, with 14 bases between the two ends. The CDR3 nucleotides are TGTGCCAGCAGCCCGGTCGGTGGTGTCGGCTACACCTTC. It codes for CASSPVGGVGYTF.

This clonotype was counted ten times or more. The chain employs TRBV28 and TRBJ2-7; no definite D call. The V end lost 2 bases, the J end lost 9 bases, and 8 bases lay between the germline ends. The CDR3 is 11 residues long. Germline CDR1 is MDHEN and CDR2 is SYDVKM. The CDR3 coding sequence is TGTGCCAGCAGTTTAGGGTTCAGGCAGTACTTC. Translation: CASSLGFRQYF.

The chain recombines TRBV6-2 or TRBV6-3 with TRBJ2-3; 8 nucleotides match TRBD1. After removal of 9 bases from V and 12 bases from J, the junction contained 20 bases not matched to a gene. Germline loops: CDR1 MNHEY, CDR2 SVGEGT. This CDR3 is built from 15 residues. The CDR3 region is CARNYLGQGWETQYF. The DNA for the CDR3 is TGTGCCAGGAATTACCTTGGACAGGGATGGGAGACCCAGTATTTT.

The rearrangement uses TRBV6-2 or TRBV6-3 and TRBJ2-2; 14 bases map to TRBD2. Germline lookup yields CDR1 MNHEY and CDR2 SVGEGT. J lost 0 bases, V lost 0 bases, and 0 bases had no gene match. The CDR3 is 18 residues long. Here the CDR3 reads CASSYSTSGRANTGELFF. The CDR3 DNA follows: TGTGCCAGCAGTTACTCGACTAGCGGGAGGGCGAACACCGGGGAGCTGTTTTTT.

V is TRBV28 and J is TRBJ2-1; a possible D gene is TRBD1 (5 bases). V was clipped by 4 bases and J by 6 bases, with 13 bases between them. Per the germline V gene, CDR1 is MDHEN and CDR2 is SYDVKM. This CDR3 region has 14 residues. CDR3 sequence: CASSSGEGVNEQFF. In DNA, the CDR3 is TGTGCCAGCAGTTCTGGGGAAGGGGTCAATGAGCAGTTCTTC.

The V call is TRBV24-1, the J call TRBJ1-1, with 11 bases identical to TRBD1. Germline-derived CDR1 and CDR2 are KGHDR and SFDVKD. The CDR3 length is 15 residues. V shed 7 bases, J shed 2 bases, and the junction held 5 bases outside the gene matches. CDR3 nucleotide sequence: TGTGCCACCAGATCGGGACAGGGGGGTAACACTGAAGCTTTCTTT. Protein product: CATRSGQGGNTEAFF.